A selection of T cell receptor beta chains follows, all from one sample in a study of blood T cell repertoires in COVID-19. Method: immunoSEQ multiplex PCR; TCRdb's copy keeps in-frame clones and lacks some. The repertoire holds a few hundred thousand clones, with about 85% as singletons. The sequenced sample consisted of peripheral blood. These receptors came from a woman under 30 with acute or convalescent COVID-19. The CDR3 runs from the conserved cysteine through the conserved F or W. Each record gives: D gene, clone size, V gene, J gene, CDR3 DNA, CDR3 protein. The D gene is left open where the match is weak. Rows may omit the clone size; those that give it use once, few, many or a size class.

>TRBD1|few|TRBV29-1|TRBJ1-1
TGCAGCGTTGTGGCAGGGGGAACTGAAGCTTTCTTT
CSVVAGGTEAFF
>TRBD1|NA|TRBV15|TRBJ1-5
TGTGCCACCGCGGCCGGGCAGGGGGAGGTCAGCAATCAGCCCCAGCATTTT
CATAAGQGEVSNQPQHF
>TRBD1|NA|TRBV13|TRBJ1-1
TGTGCCAGCAGCTTAGGTCTAACAGGGGACACTGAAGCTTTCTTT
CASSLGLTGDTEAFF
>NA|NA|TRBV4-1|TRBJ2-2
TGCGCCAGCAGCTCCTTTCGAGCGGCAAACACCGGGGAGCTGTTTTTT
CASSSFRAANTGELFF
>NA|NA|TRBV3-1/TRBV3-2|TRBJ1-1
TGTGCCAGCAGCTTCACCGCGGGGTGGACTGAAGCTTTCTTT
CASSFTAGWTEAFF
>TRBD1|NA|TRBV6-5|TRBJ2-4
TGTGCCAGCAGTTTCTCCGGGACAGAAAACATTCAGTACTTC
CASSFSGTENIQYF
>TRBD1|NA|TRBV3-1/TRBV3-2|TRBJ1-2
TGTGCCAGCAGCCTTTCCGGGACAGATGGGGATGGCTACACCTTC
CASSLSGTDGDGYTF
>NA|NA|TRBV10-2|TRBJ2-1
TGCGCCAGCAGTGAGTCATGGAGGGAGACAAACAATGAGCAGTTCTTC
CASSESWRETNNEQFF
>TRBD2|NA|TRBV3-1/TRBV3-2|TRBJ2-7
TGTGCCAGCAGCCAAGATAAAATAGCGGGGGGTTCCTACGAGCAGTACTTC
CASSQDKIAGGSYEQYF
>TRBD2|few|TRBV2|TRBJ2-5
TGTGCCAGCTCTGGGAGGGGCCAAGAGACCCAGTACTTC
CASSGRGQETQYF
>NA|NA|TRBV6-2/TRBV6-3|TRBJ1-5
TGTGCCAGCAGTAGGAGAGAGGGGCCCCAGCATTTT
CASSRREGPQHF
>NA|NA|TRBV7-3|TRBJ1-1
TGTGCCAGCAGCTTAGGCGGCCCCCTCGAAGCTTTCTTT
CASSLGGPLEAFF
>NA|NA|TRBV6-5|TRBJ1-4
TGTGCCAGCACATCGACGGATGGGTGGGCAAAACTGTTTTTT
CASTSTDGWAKLFF
>NA|once|TRBV25-1|TRBJ1-2
TGTGCCAGCAGTGAGGACAGTAACTATGGCTACACCTTC
CASSEDSNYGYTF